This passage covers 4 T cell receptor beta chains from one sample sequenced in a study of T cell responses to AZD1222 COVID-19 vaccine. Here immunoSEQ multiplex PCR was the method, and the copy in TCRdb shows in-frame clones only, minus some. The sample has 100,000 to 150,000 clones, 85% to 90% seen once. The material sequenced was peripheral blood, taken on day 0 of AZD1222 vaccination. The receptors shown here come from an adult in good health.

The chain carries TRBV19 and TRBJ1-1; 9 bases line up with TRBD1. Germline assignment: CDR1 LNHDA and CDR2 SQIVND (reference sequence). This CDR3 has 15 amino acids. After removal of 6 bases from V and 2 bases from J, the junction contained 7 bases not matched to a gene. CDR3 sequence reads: CASSPGTGLNTEAFF. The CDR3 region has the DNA TGTGCCAGTAGCCCTGGGACAGGGCTAAACACTGAAGCTTTCTTT.

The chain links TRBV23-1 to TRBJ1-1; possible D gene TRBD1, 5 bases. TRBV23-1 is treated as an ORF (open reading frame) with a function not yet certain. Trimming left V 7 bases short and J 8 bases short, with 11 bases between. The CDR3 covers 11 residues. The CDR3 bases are TGCGCCAGCAATGATGGGGGGGAAGCTTTCTTT. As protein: CASNDGGEAFF.

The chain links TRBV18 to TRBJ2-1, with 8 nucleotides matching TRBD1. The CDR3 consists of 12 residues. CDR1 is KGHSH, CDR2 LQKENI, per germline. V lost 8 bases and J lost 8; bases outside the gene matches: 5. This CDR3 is CASAIQGDEQFF. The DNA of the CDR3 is TGTGCCAGCGCGATACAGGGGGATGAGCAGTTCTTC.

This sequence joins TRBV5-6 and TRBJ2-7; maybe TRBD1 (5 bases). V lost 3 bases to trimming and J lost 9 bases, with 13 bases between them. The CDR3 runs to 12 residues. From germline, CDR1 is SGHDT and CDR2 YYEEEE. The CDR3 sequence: CASSSREGMQYF. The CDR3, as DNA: TGTGCCAGCAGCTCCAGGGAAGGAATGCAGTACTTC.